This T cell receptor beta chain comes out of a study of Ad26.COV2.S vaccination and SARS-CoV-2 variants (dated by TCRdb to the early 2020s). A note on the overall study: Donors in the vaccine arm were drawn from COV1001, a multicentre, randomized, double-blind, placebo-controlled phase I-IIa trial testing Ad26.COV2.S in healthy adults. Ad26.COV2.S was administered intramuscularly at 5 x 10^10 or 1 x 10^11 viral particles, either as a single shot or as two shots given 56 days apart. TCRbeta repertoire sequencing was used to assess the specificity and breadth of SARS-CoV-2-reactive T cell receptors after Ad26.COV2.S vaccination. The TCR-sequenced set comprised about 32 samples: some 20 Ad26.COV2.S vaccine recipients, 5 placebo recipients and 8 SARS-CoV-2 convalescent individuals. Participants in the trial were split at random into five groups of five each, receiving low-dose or high-dose Ad26.COV2.S once or twice, or else placebo on both occasions. Throughout the experiments and outcome assessment, investigators stayed blinded to trial group allocation. General study outcomes and caveats: Comparable non-spike TCR breadth was observed between vaccine and placebo recipients, consistent with only spike being contained in the vaccine. After vaccination, spike-specific CD8+ and CD4+ T cell responses were reported to show substantial breadth. The study was not powered for comparison of responses between vaccine doses or regimens. Compared with placebo recipients, Ad26.COV2.S recipients showed higher spike-specific TCR breadth (P = 0.0014). The authors noted that total T cell responses may have been underestimated by the TCR breadth and depth analyses.

The treatment or condition label, read with the paper, signifies: some 20 received Ad26.COV2.S at low or high dose, single or two shots; several received placebo; per-sample allocation not given. Repertoires of vaccine and placebo recipients were sequenced from samples taken on day 63 after the first injection. In Cohort 1b, about two dozen adults aged 18-55 years were enrolled at a single site in Boston, USA, between 29 July and 7 August 2020. Ad26.COV2.S consisted of a replication-incompetent adenovirus type 26 vector by which a prefusion-stabilized SARS-CoV-2 spike protein from the original Wuhan strain was expressed. The immunoSEQ Assay was used to sequence TCRbeta CDR3 regions. After extraction, genomic DNA underwent amplification by bias-controlled multiplex PCR, followed by high-throughput sequencing. Processing in the source paper ran as follows. To quantify the absolute abundance of every unique TCRbeta CDR3 region, sequences were collapsed and filtered. T cell fraction was estimated by normalizing TCRbeta template counts to usable DNA, with usable DNA measured through amplification of reference genes found in all nucleated cells. Repertoire TCRs were annotated as SARS-CoV-2-specific when V gene, CDR3 amino acid sequence and J gene were exactly matched to a known reactive TCR set. The reference SARS-CoV-2 TCR set was obtained from MIRA and was filtered for enrichment in COVID-19-positive ImmuneCODE repertoires, whereby public or cross-reactive TCRs were removed. Based on the MIRA antigens, annotated TCRs were further analysed at the level of specific ORF or position within ORF. Depth was the summed frequency of annotated unique rearrangements, while breadth was defined as annotated unique rearrangements over total unique productive rearrangements. Two-sided Wilcoxon rank-sum tests were used to compare TCR breadth between groups. In its TCRdb copy, this immuneACCESS table keeps in-frame sequences only and misses some clones. Where compared with another copy, unresolved V genes explain less than half of these, and the others have no known cause. V, J and clone size are taken as reported in that table, and D and trimming were inferred from the DNA itself. Present in this sample are about 240,000 clones, approximately 90% of which were seen just once. The top ten hold about 11% of the sample.

Including cysteine and phenylalanine, the CDR3 has 18 amino acids. Here the CDR3 DNA is all that survives: 54 bases in frame from base 1. The germline V gene encodes CDR1 SNHLY and CDR2 FYNNEI. V is reduced by 4 bases and J by 4 bases, leaving a spacing of 23 bases between them. A remark on this clone: Its binding antigen is unknown. No much larger clone exists at a distance of one base, and base qualities are not known.

The clonotype originates from a person aged 18-65 years who received the Ad26.COV2.S COVID-19 vaccine or a placebo. Sequencing used peripheral blood, obtained in a trial of Ad26.COV2.S vaccine versus placebo. The sequence links TRBV2 to TRBJ2-1, with TRBD2 perhaps the D gene, on 6 matching bases. The sequenced DNA is TGTGCCAGCAGTGTAATTTTGCGGGGATTCCTCACTTACAATGAGCAGTTCTTC. Translated, this gives CASSVILRGFLTYNEQFF.